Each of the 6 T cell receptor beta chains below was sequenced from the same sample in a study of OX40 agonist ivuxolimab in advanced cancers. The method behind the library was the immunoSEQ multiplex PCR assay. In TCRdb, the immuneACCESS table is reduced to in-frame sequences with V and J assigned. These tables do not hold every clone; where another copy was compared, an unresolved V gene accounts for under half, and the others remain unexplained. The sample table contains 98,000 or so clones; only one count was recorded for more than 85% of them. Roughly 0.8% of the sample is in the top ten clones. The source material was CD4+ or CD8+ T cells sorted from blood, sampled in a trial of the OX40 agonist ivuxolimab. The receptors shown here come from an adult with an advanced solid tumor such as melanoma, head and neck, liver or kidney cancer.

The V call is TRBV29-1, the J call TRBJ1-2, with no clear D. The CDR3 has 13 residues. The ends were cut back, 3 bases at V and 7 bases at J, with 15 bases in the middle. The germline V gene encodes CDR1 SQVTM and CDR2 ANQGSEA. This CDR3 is CSVEGTRGFGYTF. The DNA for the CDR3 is TGCAGCGTTGAGGGTACACGTGGGTTTGGCTACACCTTC.

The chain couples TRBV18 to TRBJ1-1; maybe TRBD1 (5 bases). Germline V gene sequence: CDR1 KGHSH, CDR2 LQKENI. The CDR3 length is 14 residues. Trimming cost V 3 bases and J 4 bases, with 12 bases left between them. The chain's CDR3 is CASSPKDGTTEAFF. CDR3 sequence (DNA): TGTGCCAGCTCACCTAAGGACGGGACCACTGAAGCTTTCTTT.

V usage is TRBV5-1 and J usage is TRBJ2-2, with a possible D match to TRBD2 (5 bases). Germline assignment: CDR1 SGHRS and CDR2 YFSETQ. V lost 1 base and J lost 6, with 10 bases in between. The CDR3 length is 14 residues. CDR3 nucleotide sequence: TGCGCCAGCAGCTTGTTAGAGGACTCCGGGGAGCTGTTTTTT. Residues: CASSLLEDSGELFF. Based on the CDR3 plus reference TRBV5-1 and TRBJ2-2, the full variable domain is KAGVTQTPRYLIKTRGQQVTLSCSPISGHRSVSWYQQTPGQGLQFLFEYFSETQRNKGNFPGRFSGRQFSNSRSEMNVSTLELGDSALYLCASSLLEDSGELFFGEGSRLTVL.

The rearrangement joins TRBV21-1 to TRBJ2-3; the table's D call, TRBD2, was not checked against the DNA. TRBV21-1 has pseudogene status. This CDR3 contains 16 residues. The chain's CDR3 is CASTATSVTSTDTQYF. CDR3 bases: TGTGCCAGCACCGCGACTAGCGTTACTAGCACAGATACGCAGTATTTT.

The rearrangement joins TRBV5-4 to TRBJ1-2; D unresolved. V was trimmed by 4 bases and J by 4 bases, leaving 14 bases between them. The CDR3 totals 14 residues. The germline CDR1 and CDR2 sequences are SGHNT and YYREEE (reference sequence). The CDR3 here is CASSNSLSPYGYTF. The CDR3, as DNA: TGTGCCAGCAGCAACAGCCTAAGTCCCTATGGCTACACCTTC. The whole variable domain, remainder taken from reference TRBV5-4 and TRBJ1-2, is ETGVTQSPTHLIKTRGQQVTLRCSSQSGHNTVSWYQQALGQGPQFIFQYYREEENGRGNFPPRFSGLQFPNYSSELNVNALELDDSALYLCASSNSLSPYGYTFGSGTRLTVV.

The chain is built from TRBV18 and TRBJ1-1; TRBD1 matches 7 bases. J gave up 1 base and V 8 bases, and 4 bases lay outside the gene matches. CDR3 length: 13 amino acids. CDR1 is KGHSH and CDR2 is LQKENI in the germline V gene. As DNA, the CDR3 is TGTGCCAGCAGGGGACAGTCGAACACTGAAGCTTTCTTT. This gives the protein CASRGQSNTEAFF.